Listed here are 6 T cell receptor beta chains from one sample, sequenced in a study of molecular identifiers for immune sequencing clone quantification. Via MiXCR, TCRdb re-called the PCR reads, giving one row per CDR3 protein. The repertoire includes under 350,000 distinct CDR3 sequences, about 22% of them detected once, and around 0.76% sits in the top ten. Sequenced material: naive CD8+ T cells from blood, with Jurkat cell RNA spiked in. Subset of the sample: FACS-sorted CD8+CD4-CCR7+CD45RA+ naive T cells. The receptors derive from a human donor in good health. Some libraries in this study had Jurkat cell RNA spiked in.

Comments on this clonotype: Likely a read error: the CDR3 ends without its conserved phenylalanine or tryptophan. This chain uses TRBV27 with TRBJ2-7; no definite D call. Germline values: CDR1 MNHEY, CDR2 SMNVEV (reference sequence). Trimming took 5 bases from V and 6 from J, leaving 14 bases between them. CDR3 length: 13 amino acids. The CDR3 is CASSLTGALEQYL. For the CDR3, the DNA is TGTGCCAGCAGTCTCACCGGTGCCCTCGAGCAGTACCTC.

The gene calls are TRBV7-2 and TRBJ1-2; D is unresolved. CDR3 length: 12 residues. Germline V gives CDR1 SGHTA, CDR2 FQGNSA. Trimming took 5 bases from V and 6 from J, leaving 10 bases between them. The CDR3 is CASSALFDGYTF. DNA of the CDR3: TGTGCCAGCAGCGCTTTATTTGATGGCTACACCTTC.

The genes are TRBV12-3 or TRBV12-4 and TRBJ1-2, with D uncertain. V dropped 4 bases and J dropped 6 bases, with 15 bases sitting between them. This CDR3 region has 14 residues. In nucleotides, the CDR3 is TGTGCCAGCAGTTCGTTGTCTGGCTTAGATGGCTACACCTTC. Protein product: CASSSLSGLDGYTF.

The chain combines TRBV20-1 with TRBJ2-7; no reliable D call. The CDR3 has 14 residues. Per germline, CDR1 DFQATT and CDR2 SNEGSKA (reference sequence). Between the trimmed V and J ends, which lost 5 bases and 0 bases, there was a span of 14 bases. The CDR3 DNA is TGCAGTGCTCGGTCCGTCATCAGCTCCTACGAGCAGTACTTC. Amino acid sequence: CSARSVISSYEQYF.

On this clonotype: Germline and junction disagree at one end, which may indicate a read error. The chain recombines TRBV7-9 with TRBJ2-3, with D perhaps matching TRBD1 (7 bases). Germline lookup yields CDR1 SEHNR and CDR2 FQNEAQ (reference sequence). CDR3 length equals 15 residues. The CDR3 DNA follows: TGTGCCAGCGGCTTGGGACAGTCGGGGGACGATACGCAGTATTTT. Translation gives CASGLGQSGDDTQYF.

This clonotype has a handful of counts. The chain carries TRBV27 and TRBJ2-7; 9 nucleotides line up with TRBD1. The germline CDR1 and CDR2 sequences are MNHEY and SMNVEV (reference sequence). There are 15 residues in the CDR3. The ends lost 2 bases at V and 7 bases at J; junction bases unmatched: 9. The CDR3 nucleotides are TGTGCCAGCAGTTTAGGACAGGGGTTGGGTGATGAGCAGTACTTC. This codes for CASSLGQGLGDEQYF.